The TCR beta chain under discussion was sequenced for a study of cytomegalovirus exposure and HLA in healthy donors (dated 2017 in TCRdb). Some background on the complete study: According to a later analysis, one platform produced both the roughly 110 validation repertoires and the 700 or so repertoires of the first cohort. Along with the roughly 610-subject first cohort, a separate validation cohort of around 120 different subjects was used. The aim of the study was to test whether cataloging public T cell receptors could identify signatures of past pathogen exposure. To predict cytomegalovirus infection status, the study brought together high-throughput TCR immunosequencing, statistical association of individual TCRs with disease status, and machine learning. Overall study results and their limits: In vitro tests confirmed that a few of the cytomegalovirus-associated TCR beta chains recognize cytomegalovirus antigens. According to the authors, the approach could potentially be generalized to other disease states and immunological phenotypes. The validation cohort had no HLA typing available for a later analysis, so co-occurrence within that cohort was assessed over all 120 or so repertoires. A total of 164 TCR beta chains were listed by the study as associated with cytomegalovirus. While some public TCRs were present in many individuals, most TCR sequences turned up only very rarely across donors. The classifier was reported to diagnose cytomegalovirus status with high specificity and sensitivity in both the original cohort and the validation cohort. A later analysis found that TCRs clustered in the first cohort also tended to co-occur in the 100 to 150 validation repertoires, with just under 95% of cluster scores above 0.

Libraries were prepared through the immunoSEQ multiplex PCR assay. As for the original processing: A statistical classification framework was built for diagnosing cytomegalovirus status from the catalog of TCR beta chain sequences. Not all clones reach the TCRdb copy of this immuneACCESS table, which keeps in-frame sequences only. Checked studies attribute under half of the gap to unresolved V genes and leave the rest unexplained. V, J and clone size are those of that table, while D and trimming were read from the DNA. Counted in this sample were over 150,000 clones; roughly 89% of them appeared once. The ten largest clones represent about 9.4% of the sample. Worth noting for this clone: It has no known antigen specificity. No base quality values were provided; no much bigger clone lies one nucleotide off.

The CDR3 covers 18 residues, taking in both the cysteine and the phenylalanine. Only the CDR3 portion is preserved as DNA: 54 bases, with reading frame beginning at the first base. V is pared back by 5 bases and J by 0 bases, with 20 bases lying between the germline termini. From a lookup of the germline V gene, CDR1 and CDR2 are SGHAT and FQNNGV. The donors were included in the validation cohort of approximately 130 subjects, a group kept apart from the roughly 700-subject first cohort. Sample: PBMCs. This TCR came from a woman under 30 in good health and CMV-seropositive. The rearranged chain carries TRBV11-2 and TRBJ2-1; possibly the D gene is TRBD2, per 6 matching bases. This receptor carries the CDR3 CASSRGFGSLTSYNEQFF. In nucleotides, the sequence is TGTGCCAGCAGCCGCGGCTTCGGGAGTTTGACCTCCTACAATGAGCAGTTCTTC.